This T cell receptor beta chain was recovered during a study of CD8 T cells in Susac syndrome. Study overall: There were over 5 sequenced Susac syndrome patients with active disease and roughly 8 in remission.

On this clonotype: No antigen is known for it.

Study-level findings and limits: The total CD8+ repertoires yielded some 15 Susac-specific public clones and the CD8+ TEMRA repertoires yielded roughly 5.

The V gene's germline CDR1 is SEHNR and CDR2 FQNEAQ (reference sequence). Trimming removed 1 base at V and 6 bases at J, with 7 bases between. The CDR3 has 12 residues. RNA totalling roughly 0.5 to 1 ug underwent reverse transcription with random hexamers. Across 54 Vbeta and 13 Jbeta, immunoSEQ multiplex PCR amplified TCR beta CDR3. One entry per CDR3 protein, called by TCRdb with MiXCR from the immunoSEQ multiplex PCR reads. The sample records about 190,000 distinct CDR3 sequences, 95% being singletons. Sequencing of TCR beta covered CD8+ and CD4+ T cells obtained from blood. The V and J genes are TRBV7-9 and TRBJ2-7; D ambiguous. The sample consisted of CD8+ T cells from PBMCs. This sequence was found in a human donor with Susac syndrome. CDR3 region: CASSLDRPEQYF. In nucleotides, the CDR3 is TGTGCCAGCAGCTTAGATCGGCCCGAGCAGTACTTC.